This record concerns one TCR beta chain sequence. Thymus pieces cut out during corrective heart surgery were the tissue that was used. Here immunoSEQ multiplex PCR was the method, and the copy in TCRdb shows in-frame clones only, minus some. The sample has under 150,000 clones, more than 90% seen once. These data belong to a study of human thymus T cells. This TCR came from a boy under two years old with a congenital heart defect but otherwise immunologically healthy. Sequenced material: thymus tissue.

CDR3 nucleotide sequence: TGTGCCAGTAGCAGGGACAGTAAGAACTATGGCTACACCTTC. Residues: CASSRDSKNYGYTF. The chain carries TRBV19 and TRBJ1-2; 7 nucleotides match TRBD1. The CDR3 has 14 amino acids. Germline CDR1 reads LNHDA; CDR2 reads SQIVND (reference sequence). V dropped 6 bases and J dropped 2; count of bases not matched to a gene: 6.